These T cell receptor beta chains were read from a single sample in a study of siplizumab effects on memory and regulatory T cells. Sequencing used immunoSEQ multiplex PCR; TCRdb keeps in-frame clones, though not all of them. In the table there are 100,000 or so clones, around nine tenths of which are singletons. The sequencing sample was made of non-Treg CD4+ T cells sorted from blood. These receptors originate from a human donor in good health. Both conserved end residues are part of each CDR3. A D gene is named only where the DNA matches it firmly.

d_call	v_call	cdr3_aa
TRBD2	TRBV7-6	CASSPPASGRVSELFF
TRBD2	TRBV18	CASSKREVKNIQYF
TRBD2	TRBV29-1	CSVGGGGKETQYF
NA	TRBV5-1	CASSLADGGGITQYF
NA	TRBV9	CASSVVGGGYTF
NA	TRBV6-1	CASSDWREGYGYTF
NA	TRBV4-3	CASSQEGLARNEQFF
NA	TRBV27	CASSTPGTSTNEKLFF
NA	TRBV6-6	CASSYSVNTEAFF
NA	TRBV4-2	CASSQPNDGIAGNTIYF
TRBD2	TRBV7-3	CASSFGGLAGADTQYF
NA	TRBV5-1	CASTYSMSRRENEQFF
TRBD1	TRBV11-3	CASSFGDRGRIYGYTF
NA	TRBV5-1	CASGHTGNTEAFF
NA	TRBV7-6	CASSLVQGSNQPQHF
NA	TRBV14	CASSQDLNSPLHF
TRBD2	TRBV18	CASSPQAGIDTQYF
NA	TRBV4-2	CASSQDVARVTEQYF
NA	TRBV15	CATSRARGTYEQYF
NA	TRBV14	CASSQDWANTEAFF
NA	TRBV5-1	CASSFAGIPNYGYTF
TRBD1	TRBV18	CASSPRVDRVTEAFF
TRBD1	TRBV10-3	CASLGGQSYEQYF
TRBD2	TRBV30	CAWSRTSRYNEQFF
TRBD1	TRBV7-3	CASSLGQIYNEQFF
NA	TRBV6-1	CASRGETQYF
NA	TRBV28	CASKDRAYNEQFF
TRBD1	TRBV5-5	CASSLGQGANYGYTF
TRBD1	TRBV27	CATREAGGLGYTF
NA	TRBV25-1	CASRARGGVSYEQYF
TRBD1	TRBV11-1	CASSRRTGLSYEQYF
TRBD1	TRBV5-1	CASSLEVGGTGGGETQYF
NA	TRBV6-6	CASSYPTGTYEQYF
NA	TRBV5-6	CASSLEGFPYNEQFF
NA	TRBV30	CAWSVSRVFEKLFF
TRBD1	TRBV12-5	CASGPGQGEVGANVLTF
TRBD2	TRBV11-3	CASSLATLAGASYEQYF
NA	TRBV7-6	CASSLEGYYEQYF
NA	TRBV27	CASRSILTPPGEQFF
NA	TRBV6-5	CASTRGSEQYF
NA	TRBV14	CASSQDIGSGANVLTF
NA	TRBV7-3	CASSPQMNTEAFF
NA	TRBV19	CATLGRIGNEKLFF
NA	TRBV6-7	CATLLRHMKIYEQYF
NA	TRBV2	CASTRTDAYEQYF
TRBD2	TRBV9	CASSVVASGSYEQFF
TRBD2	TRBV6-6	CASSYRSPGGDTQYF
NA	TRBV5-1	CASSPIGQGGEQFF
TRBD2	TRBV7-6	CASSLRLAGNIQYF
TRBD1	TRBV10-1	CASSTGGSNTEAFF
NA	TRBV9	CASSPQWSSGNTIYF
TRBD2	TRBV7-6	CASSGPGRAFSAGGGAGAQYF
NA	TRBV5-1	CASSYGLAQETQYF
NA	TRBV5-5	CASSFGAGNSNQPQHF
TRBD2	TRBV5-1	CASSPGTTFYNEQFF
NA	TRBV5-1	CASSLRPQHF
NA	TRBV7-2	CASSLRGEDSPLHF
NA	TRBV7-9	CASSPPGRYNEQFF